This T cell receptor (beta chain) was retrieved from a study of CD8 T cells in Susac syndrome. cDNA came from roughly 0.47 to 1 ug RNA primed by random hexamers. Multiplex PCR with immunoSEQ amplified the TCR beta CDR3 across 54 Vbeta and 13 Jbeta. One entry per CDR3 protein results from TCRdb running MiXCR on the immunoSEQ multiplex PCR reads. The sample lists fewer than 150,000 distinct CDR3 sequences, 90% to 95% seen once, with 0.24% in the top ten. Study findings and constraints: An acknowledgment was made by the study that its TCR sequencing and HLA analysis involved relatively few individuals.

Note on this clonotype: No antigen is known for it.

TCR beta sequences were obtained from blood CD8+ and CD4+ T cells. While CD8+ and CD4+ T cells were isolated negatively, TEMRA cells were enriched by FACS. The sequenced sample consisted of CD8+ T cells from PBMCs. The receptor's source is a human donor with multiple sclerosis.

The CDR3 nucleotides read TGTGCCAGCAGCCAAGGACTAGCGCGCTCCTACGAGCAGTACTTC. Amino acid sequence: CASSQGLARSYEQYF. The V and J genes are TRBV3-1 and TRBJ2-7; TRBD2 aligns across 8 bases. From germline, CDR1 is LGHDT and CDR2 YNNKEL (reference sequence). With 1 base clipped from V and 0 bases from J, the junction kept 2 bases outside the gene matches. The length of the CDR3 is 15 residues.